One sample yielded the 5 T cell receptor beta chains listed below, sequenced in a study of T cells in Graves' hyperthyroidism and ophthalmopathy. Amplification of TCR beta CDR3 regions used RNA as the template. In the first-round RT-PCR of the TCR CDR3, the HTBI primer set was used. Via MiXCR, TCRdb re-called the multiplex PCR reads, giving one row per CDR3 protein. The data contain around 270,000 distinct CDR3 sequences, 15% to 20% of them singletons. The sample was blood. The source of these receptors is a man aged 50 to 59 with Graves' ophthalmopathy.

This clonotype has only a few counts. The chain couples TRBV2 to TRBJ2-7; TRBD1 aligns across 8 bases. The length of the CDR3 is 15 residues. Germline V gene data show CDR1 as SNHLY and CDR2 as FYNNEI. The V and J ends lost 7 bases and 7 bases, in that order; junction bases with no gene match: 15. The CDR3 sequence is CASTTQTGALGEQYF. CDR3 in DNA: TGTGCCAGCACCACTCAGACAGGGGCGTTGGGGGAGCAGTACTTC.

CDR3 DNA: TGTGCCAGCAGCCCCCTAGAACTAGCCAAAAACATTCAGTACTTC. It yields the protein CASSPLELAKNIQYF. This chain joins TRBV16 and TRBJ2-4, with D hard to call. The length of the CDR3 is 15 residues. The germline V gene encodes CDR1 KGHSY and CDR2 FQNENV. The V and J ends lost 4 bases and 0 bases respectively, with 10 bases between them.

This clonotype occurred many times. The chain couples TRBV9 to TRBJ1-2; 8 nucleotides match TRBD1. The trim removed 2 bases at V and 8 bases at J, leaving 14 bases unmatched. The CDR3 is 16 amino acids. CDR1 is SGDLS and CDR2 is YYNGEE in the germline V gene. CDR3 sequence reads: CASSVSSTGTGEGYTF. As DNA, the CDR3 is TGTGCCAGCAGCGTCTCGTCCACCGGGACAGGTGAAGGCTACACCTTC.

The rearrangement joins TRBV20-1 to TRBJ2-7; maybe TRBD2 (6 bases). CDR3 size: 15 residues. V was cut by 2 bases and J by 6 bases, with 20 bases left in between. Germline loops: CDR1 DFQATT, CDR2 SNEGSKA (reference sequence). The CDR3 region has the DNA TGCAGTGCTAGACGGGCGGCCGGGGCGGGATCCGAGCAGTACTTC. Translation: CSARRAAGAGSEQYF.

This clonotype was observed a handful of times. The chain uses TRBV9 and TRBJ2-3; 9 bases are a match to TRBD1. The CDR3 has 16 residues. J gave up 4 bases and V 3 bases, and 9 bases lay outside the gene matches. Germline V gene sequence: CDR1 SGDLS, CDR2 YYNGEE. CDR3: CASSEGQGGRADTQYF. CDR3 nucleotides: TGTGCCAGCAGCGAGGGACAGGGAGGGCGCGCAGATACGCAGTATTTT.